A single sample is the source of the 21 T cell receptor beta chains below, sequenced in a study of T cells and copy number aberrations in small-cell lung cancer. Repertoires were generated with immunoSEQ multiplex PCR, while TCRdb's copy carries only in-frame clones and drops some. The sample has about 6,800 clones, 76% seen once; the top ten hold 9.4%. The sample taken for sequencing was normal tissue next to the tumor. The receptors originated from a woman between 65 and 79 years old with small cell lung cancer. Some clones in this sample may be carry-over from other donors' samples.

The chain recombines TRBV5-4 with TRBJ1-1, with 7 bases fitting TRBD1. The CDR3 has 11 residues. CDR1 is SGHNT, CDR2 YYREEE, per germline (reference sequence). V was clipped by 4 bases and J by 6 bases; unmatched bases: 0. The CDR3 region has the DNA TGTGCCAGCAGCCAGGGGGCTGAAGCTTTCTTT. This gives the protein CASSQGAEAFF.

The CDR3 DNA sequence: TGTGCCAGCAGCCCTCTAGCGGGAGGGAACACCGGGGAGCTGTTTTTT. It is translated as CASSPLAGGNTGELFF. The chain recombines TRBV9 with TRBJ2-2; 11 positions match TRBD2. The CDR3 runs 16 residues. In germline, CDR1 is SGDLS, CDR2 YYNGEE. The V segment lost 4 bases and the J segment 1 base; nucleotides outside the gene matches: 3.

The chain combines TRBV6-5 with TRBJ1-4, with unresolved D. Germline values: CDR1 MNHEY, CDR2 SVGAGI. This CDR3 region has 15 residues. V was cut by 2 bases and J by 0 bases, with 7 bases left in between. The CDR3 nucleotides are TGTGCCAGCAGTTACGAGGCAGCAACTAATGAAAAACTGTTTTTT. It translates to CASSYEAATNEKLFF.

In DNA, the CDR3 is TGTGCCACCAGCAGAGATTATGGGGGAAGTTCTGGAAACACCATATATTTT. Residues: CATSRDYGGSSGNTIYF. The V gene is TRBV15, the J gene TRBJ1-3, with a tentative D call TRBD1 (5 bases). V was trimmed by 0 bases and J by 1 base, leaving 13 bases between them. The length of the CDR3 is 17 residues. Germline values: CDR1 LNHNV, CDR2 YYDKDF (reference sequence).

The V gene is TRBV19, the J gene TRBJ2-3; D may be TRBD1 or TRBD2 (5 bases each). V shed 5 bases and J shed 0 bases, with 15 bases lying between them. Germline V gene sequence: CDR1 LNHDA, CDR2 SQIVND (reference sequence). The CDR3 is made up of 16 amino acids. This CDR3 is CASSPLGETSTDTQYF. As DNA, the CDR3 is TGTGCCAGTAGTCCTTTGGGGGAGACTAGCACAGATACGCAGTATTTT.

The chain couples TRBV29-1 to TRBJ2-1; D may be TRBD1 (6 bases). Germline lookup yields CDR1 SQVTM and CDR2 ANQGSEA. V was shortened by 0 bases and J by 6 bases, with 12 bases between the two germline ends. The CDR3 runs 14 residues. CDR3 in DNA: TGCAGCGTTGAAGAAACAGGGAACCGCAATGAGCAGTTCTTC. Protein: CSVEETGNRNEQFF.

V usage is TRBV6-5 and J usage is TRBJ1-3, with 8 bases fitting TRBD1. J was trimmed by 3 bases and V by 6 bases; bases with no gene match: 4. The CDR3 covers 14 residues. Germline V gives CDR1 MNHEY, CDR2 SVGAGI. In DNA form, the CDR3 reads TGTGCCAGCAGACCGGACAGGGTTGGAAACACCATATATTTT. Residues: CASRPDRVGNTIYF.

This rearrangement joins TRBV30 to TRBJ1-4; D is unresolved. Germline values: CDR1 GTSNPN, CDR2 SVGIG (reference sequence). The V gene lost 0 bases and the J gene lost 7 bases, with 21 bases spanning the gap. The CDR3 loop spans 17 amino acids. The CDR3 spells CAWSVRPPSTAGEKLFF. The CDR3 nucleotides are TGTGCCTGGAGTGTACGGCCACCCAGTACAGCGGGTGAAAAACTGTTTTTT.

The chain links TRBV27 to TRBJ1-1; tentatively, D is TRBD1 (5 bases). This CDR3 has 13 residues. The ends were cut back, 3 bases at V and 4 bases at J, with 9 bases in the middle. Germline V gene sequence: CDR1 MNHEY, CDR2 SMNVEV (reference sequence). CDR3 region: CASSFSQGTEAFF. The DNA of the CDR3 is TGTGCCAGCAGTTTTAGTCAGGGCACTGAAGCTTTCTTT.

This clone was seen once. The chain is built from TRBV5-1 and TRBJ2-5; 14 positions match TRBD2. This CDR3 spans 15 amino acids. Germline CDR1 reads SGHRS; CDR2 reads YFSETQ. The V and J ends lost 4 bases and 5 bases, in that order; junction bases with no gene match: 4. CDR3: CASSGTSGSGETQYF. The DNA for the CDR3 is TGCGCCAGCAGCGGGACTAGCGGGAGTGGTGAGACCCAGTACTTC.

The genes are TRBV21-1 and TRBJ2-7; the table's D call, TRBD2, was not checked against the DNA. TRBV21-1 is a pseudogene segment. CDR3 length: 15 residues. The CDR3 reads CASSSSTSERDEQYF. The CDR3 nucleotides read TGTGCCAGCAGCTCATCGACTAGCGAGAGGGACGAGCAGTACTTC.

In this sample, this clone is medium-sized. The chain joins TRBV6-5 to TRBJ2-2; TRBD2 is a possible D gene (7 bases). Per the germline V gene, CDR1 is MNHEY and CDR2 is SVGAGI. V was trimmed by 8 bases and J by 6 bases, leaving 10 bases between them. The CDR3 totals 12 residues. CDR3 sequence reads: CASVGGPGELFF. Here the CDR3 DNA reads TGTGCCAGCGTCGGGGGGCCCGGGGAGCTGTTTTTT.

The genes are TRBV14 and TRBJ1-2, with a weak D call TRBD1 (5 bases). The CDR3 is made up of 15 amino acids. The germline V and J ends were trimmed by 1 base and 4 bases, with 13 bases remaining between them. Germline V gene sequence: CDR1 SGHDN, CDR2 FVKESK. This CDR3 reads CASSQVGSGLYGYTF. CDR3 in DNA: TGTGCCAGCAGCCAAGTCGGATCGGGGCTCTATGGCTACACCTTC.

The chain carries TRBV30 and TRBJ1-1, with D possibly TRBD1 on 5 matching bases. Germline-derived CDR1 and CDR2 are GTSNPN and SVGIG (reference sequence). V was pared by 1 base and J by 4 bases, with 13 bases between. This CDR3 contains 14 residues. The CDR3, as DNA: TGTGCCTGGAGTGCAGCTGAAAGGGGCACTGAAGCTTTCTTT. Encoded protein: CAWSAAERGTEAFF. Drawing the rest from reference TRBV30 and TRBJ1-1, the complete variable domain is SQTIHQWPATLVQPVGSPLSLECTVEGTSNPNLYWYRQAAGRGLQLLFYSVGIGQISSEVPQNLSASRPQDRQFILSSKKLLLSDSGFYLCAWSAAERGTEAFFGQGTRLTVV.

The chain employs TRBV2 and TRBJ2-7; D perhaps matches TRBD1 (6 bases). The CDR3 contains 15 residues. CDR1 SNHLY and CDR2 FYNNEI come from the germline V gene. Trimming took off 2 bases at V and 5 bases at J, with 16 bases between the two ends. Here the CDR3 reads CASSESETGRDEQYF. In nucleotides, the CDR3 is TGTGCCAGCAGTGAATCTGAGACAGGTCGAGACGAGCAGTACTTC.

The chain couples TRBV6-5 to TRBJ2-1; 7 nucleotides line up with TRBD2. The length of the CDR3 is 15 residues. The ends lost 5 bases at V and 4 bases at J; junction bases unmatched: 8. Germline-derived CDR1 and CDR2 are MNHEY and SVGAGI. As DNA, the CDR3 is TGTGCCAGCAGTACCACAGCGGGACGATACAATGAGCAGTTCTTC. As protein: CASSTTAGRYNEQFF.

This chain uses TRBV4-1 with TRBJ2-5; D possibly uses TRBD1 or TRBD2 (5 bases each). CDR1 MGHRA and CDR2 YSYEKL come from the germline V gene. This CDR3 has 16 amino acids. The V gene lost 0 bases and the J gene lost 5 bases, with 16 bases spanning the gap. The CDR3 DNA reads TGCGCCAGCAGCCAAGATGGGGCAGGCCGCGGGGAGACCCAGTACTTC. Its protein is CASSQDGAGRGETQYF.

The sample holds a few counts of this clone. This chain links TRBV6-1 with TRBJ2-5; D possibly corresponds to TRBD1 (6 bases). The CDR3 is made up of 14 amino acids. Between the trimmed V and J ends, which lost 3 bases and 5 bases, there was a span of 13 bases. Germline lookup yields CDR1 MNHNS and CDR2 SASEGT. CDR3 in amino acids: CASSDDRRWETQYF. CDR3 bases: TGTGCCAGCAGTGATGACAGGAGGTGGGAGACCCAGTACTTC.

This clone was seen more than once but under ten times. In nucleotides, the CDR3 is TGTGCCAGCAGTTTCCCTGTGCAGGGGGCTTTGGAAAAACTGTTTTTT. Its protein product is CASSFPVQGALEKLFF. V is TRBV28 and J is TRBJ1-4; TRBD1 matches at 8 bases. V lost 3 bases, J lost 8 bases, and 11 bases stayed unmatched. CDR1 is MDHEN, CDR2 SYDVKM, per germline. This CDR3 is built from 16 residues.

The chain carries TRBV7-3 and TRBJ2-2; TRBD1 matches at 9 bases. CDR3 length: 14 residues. The ends lost 5 bases at V and 5 bases at J; junction bases unmatched: 3. The germline V gene encodes CDR1 SGHTA and CDR2 FQGTGA. The CDR3 is CASSAQGATGELFF. The CDR3 bases are TGTGCCAGCAGCGCACAGGGGGCTACCGGGGAGCTGTTTTTT.

The chain carries TRBV19 and TRBJ1-1, with a tentative D call TRBD1 (5 bases). The CDR3 runs 13 residues. From germline, CDR1 is LNHDA and CDR2 SQIVND (reference sequence). The V end was cut by 5 bases, the J end by 1 base, with 8 bases between. CDR3 sequence reads: CASSLGENTEAFF. The CDR3 nucleotides are TGTGCCAGTAGTTTGGGGGAGAACACTGAAGCTTTCTTT.